The text below deals with one TCR beta chain. The antigen remains unidentified. These data are taken from a study of type 1 regulatory T cells. On the study more broadly: T-allo10 is an in vitro-generated, Tr1-enriched CD4 T cell product specific for alloantigen. Study-wide results and caveats: Tr1 cells had a more restricted TCR repertoire than non-Tr1 cells.

Trimming pared 2 bases from V and 4 bases from J, leaving 9 bases between. The CDR3 sequence is 13 residues long. CDR1 is SGHNT, CDR2 YYREEE, per germline (reference sequence). TCRdb re-analysed the reads in MiXCR, keeping a single row per CDR3 protein. The data contain approximately 77,000 distinct CDR3 sequences, around 21% of them singletons. The specimen sequenced was cultured type 1 regulatory T (Tr1) cells, either the whole culture or a sorted fraction (not recorded which). This TCR came from a human donor in good health. The V and J genes are TRBV5-4 and TRBJ1-2, with D perhaps matching TRBD1 (5 bases). The CDR3 region is CASSFGASYGYTF. The CDR3, as DNA: TGTGCCAGCAGCTTCGGGGCGAGCTATGGCTACACCTTC.